A single sample is the source of the 21 T cell receptor beta chains below, sequenced in a study of cytomegalovirus exposure and HLA in healthy donors listed by TCRdb under 2017. Receptor amplification or capture employed the immunoSEQ multiplex PCR assay. For the multiplex PCR, a mixture combining 60 forward primers for TCR Vbeta segments and 13 reverse primers for TCR Jbeta segments was used. Held by TCRdb, this immuneACCESS table contains in-frame sequences only and omits some clones. Under half of the omission traces to an unresolved V gene where checked; the cause of the rest is unknown. The table kept for this sample lists about 72,000 clones. The top ten clonotypes cover 2.5% to 3% of the sample. The specimen was PBMCs. Every receptor here comes from a man aged 35-49 years in good health and CMV-seronegative.

The chain is built from TRBV5-1 and TRBJ1-6; the match to TRBD1 covers 9 bases. V lost 1 base, J lost 8 bases, and 10 bases stayed unmatched. The germline V gene has CDR1 SGHRS and CDR2 YFSETQ. The CDR3 is 17 amino acids. The CDR3 loop is CASSLTGGEGLHSPLHF. The CDR3 DNA reads as TGCGCCAGCAGCTTGACAGGGGGCGAGGGTTTACATTCACCCCTCCACTTT.

CDR3 in amino acids: CASTEGVNTEAFF. CDR3 DNA: TGCGCCAGCACCGAGGGTGTGAACACTGAAGCTTTCTTT. V gene TRBV10-1 combines with J gene TRBJ1-1; D remains ambiguous. Germline lookup yields CDR1 WNHNN and CDR2 SYGVQD (reference sequence). V was clipped by 7 bases and J by 0 bases, with 9 bases between them. The CDR3 spans 13 residues.

In nucleotides, the CDR3 is TGTGCCAGCAGCTTAGGGGGGGGCCCTGGTTACGAGCAGTACTTC. Its translation: CASSLGGGPGYEQYF. The chain joins TRBV7-9 to TRBJ2-7, with TRBD2 as a possible D gene (7 bases). CDR3 length: 15 residues. Between the trimmed V and J ends, which lost 1 base and 4 bases, there was a span of 14 bases. The germline gives CDR1 SEHNR, CDR2 FQNEAQ (reference sequence).

The genes are TRBV6-1 and TRBJ2-3; possible D gene TRBD1, 5 bases. The CDR3 is made up of 13 amino acids. V was shortened by 1 base and J by 3 bases, with 5 bases between the two germline ends. Germline CDR1 MNHNS, CDR2 SASEGT. The CDR3 sequence: CASSEDRTDTQYF. DNA for the CDR3: TGTGCCAGCAGTGAAGACAGGACAGATACGCAGTATTTT.

J is TRBJ1-3 and V is TRBV7-3; 7 bases are a match to TRBD1. The CDR3 is 16 residues long. The V segment lost 2 bases and the J segment 0 bases; nucleotides outside the gene matches: 4. In germline, CDR1 is SGHTA, CDR2 FQGTGA. The CDR3 region is CASSLRQGNSGNTIYF. The CDR3 coding sequence is TGTGCCAGCAGCTTACGACAGGGAAACTCTGGAAACACCATATATTTT.

The V call is TRBV18, the J call TRBJ2-5; D possibly corresponds to TRBD1 (6 bases). Germline lookup yields CDR1 KGHSH and CDR2 LQKENI. The CDR3 covers 15 residues. V lost 1 base and J 5 bases, leaving 14 bases between the germline ends. The CDR3 here is CASSPQGDVGETQYF. CDR3 DNA: TGTGCCAGCTCACCACAGGGGGACGTAGGGGAGACCCAGTACTTC. Full variable domain (outside the CDR3, taken from reference TRBV18 and TRBJ2-5): NAGVMQNPRHLVRRRGQEARLRCSPMKGHSHVYWYRQLPEEGLKFMVYLQKENIIDESGMPKERFSAEFPKEGPSILRIQQVVRGDSAAYFCASSPQGDVGETQYFGPGTRLLVL.

The chain joins TRBV18 to TRBJ2-3, with 8 positions matching TRBD1. Germline V gives CDR1 KGHSH, CDR2 LQKENI. The CDR3 is 16 residues long. J lost 0 bases, V lost 4 bases, and 6 bases had no gene match. Here the CDR3 DNA reads TGTGCCAGCTCACAGACCGGGACAGGAAGCACAGATACGCAGTATTTT. Translating gives CASSQTGTGSTDTQYF.

The CDR3 here is CASSLAEGFGTEAFF. CDR3 DNA sequence: TGTGCCAGCAGCTTAGCGGAGGGTTTTGGCACTGAAGCTTTCTTT. J is TRBJ1-1 and V is TRBV7-2, with D unclear. This CDR3 comprises 15 residues. CDR1 and CDR2 from the germline V gene are SGHTA and FQGNSA. Trimming cost V 0 bases and J 4 bases, with 12 bases left between them.

This chain connects TRBV5-6 to TRBJ1-4, with D maybe TRBD1 (5 bases). The CDR3 is made up of 15 amino acids. From germline, CDR1 is SGHDT and CDR2 YYEEEE. Trimming shortened V by 4 bases and J by 7 bases, and 17 bases separated the two germline ends. This CDR3 is CASSRKGVGGEKLFF. CDR3 coding DNA: TGTGCCAGCAGCAGGAAAGGGGTCGGCGGTGAAAAACTGTTTTTT.

With regard to this clone: One end of the junction fails to match germline, which may point to a read error. The rearrangement joins TRBV18 to TRBJ2-1; TRBD1 might be the D (5 bases). The CDR3 sequence is 17 residues long. From germline, CDR1 is KGHSH and CDR2 LQKENI. CDR3 sequence (DNA): TGTGCCAGCTCACCATCGGACACTCCGAGATCCTACAATGAGAAGTTCTTC. Protein: CASSPSDTPRSYNEKFF.

The chain couples TRBV11-1 to TRBJ2-5; 12 positions match TRBD1. Trimming removed 5 bases from V and 3 bases from J; junction bases left unmatched: 7. Germline CDR1 is SGHAT and CDR2 is FQDESV (reference sequence). CDR3 size: 16 residues. For the CDR3, the DNA is TGTGCCAGCAGCCCCCGGGACAGGGGGCTTGAAGAGACCCAGTACTTC. Protein: CASSPRDRGLEETQYF. The variable domain in full, with the rest retrieved from reference TRBV11-1 and TRBJ2-5, is EAEVAQSPRYKITEKSQAVAFWCDPISGHATLYWYRQILGQGPELLVQFQDESVVDDSQLPKDRFSAERLKGVDSTLKIQPAELGDSAMYLCASSPRDRGLEETQYFGPGTRLLVL.

The chain couples TRBV4-1 to TRBJ2-3; 9 positions match TRBD1. From germline, CDR1 is MGHRA and CDR2 YSYEKL. This CDR3 is 19 amino acids long. V lost 1 base to trimming and J lost 3 bases; unmatched junction nucleotides: 14. The CDR3 bases are TGCGCCAGCAGCCAAGTCTGGTCCCGGGACAGGGTTGGAACAGATACGCAGTATTTT. Its protein is CASSQVWSRDRVGTDTQYF.

V gene TRBV5-1 combines with J gene TRBJ2-3; 10 bases fit TRBD1. CDR1 is SGHRS and CDR2 is YFSETQ in the germline V gene. V was clipped by 0 bases and J by 2 bases; unmatched bases: 9. The CDR3 is made up of 18 amino acids. CDR3 sequence reads: CASSLGIWTGGHTDTQYF. DNA for the CDR3: TGCGCCAGCAGCTTGGGTATTTGGACAGGGGGTCACACAGATACGCAGTATTTT.

Here the CDR3 DNA reads TGTGCCAGCAGTTTAGGTCAGGGAAAAGAAAACTGGAACACTGAAGCTTTCTTT. Its protein product is CASSLGQGKENWNTEAFF. The chain employs TRBV28 and TRBJ1-1, with a weak D call TRBD1 (5 bases). Trimming cost V 2 bases and J 1 base, with 20 bases left between them. This CDR3 has 18 amino acids. Germline-derived CDR1 and CDR2 are MDHEN and SYDVKM.

The chain joins TRBV30 to TRBJ2-3, with a tentative D call TRBD2 (6 bases). From germline, CDR1 is GTSNPN and CDR2 SVGIG (reference sequence). The CDR3 has 14 amino acids. Trimming stripped 2 bases from V and 0 bases from J, with 9 bases between. The CDR3 spells CAWSRRGSTDTQYF. The CDR3 DNA reads as TGTGCCTGGAGTAGGCGGGGTAGCACAGATACGCAGTATTTT.

This chain links TRBV20-1 with TRBJ2-7; 7 bases map to TRBD1. The CDR3 runs to 11 residues. Looked up from germline, CDR1 is DFQATT and CDR2 is SNEGSKA (reference sequence). In DNA, the CDR3 is TGCAGCCCGGACAGGACCTACGAGCAGTACTTC. Protein sequence: CSPDRTYEQYF.

The V gene is TRBV5-6, the J gene TRBJ2-2, with TRBD1 matching 12 bases. The J segment lost 7 bases and the V segment lost 4 bases, leaving 11 bases of the junction unmatched. CDR3 length equals 17 residues. Germline V gives CDR1 SGHDT, CDR2 YYEEEE. CDR3 protein: CASSPYRDRGQGGELFF. For the CDR3, the DNA is TGTGCCAGCAGCCCCTACAGGGACAGGGGGCAAGGCGGGGAGCTGTTTTTT.

This sequence joins TRBV7-8 and TRBJ2-2; tentative D call: TRBD2 (5 bases). This CDR3 has 16 residues. The germline V gene has CDR1 SGHVS and CDR2 FQNEAQ. Trimming took 4 bases from V and 5 from J, leaving 17 bases between them. The DNA for the CDR3 is TGTGCCAGCAGCTATTTACCGGGCGGGCAAACCGGGGAGCTGTTTTTT. This codes for CASSYLPGGQTGELFF. Using reference TRBV7-8 and TRBJ2-2 for the parts outside the CDR3, the full variable domain is GAGVSQSPRYKVAKRGQDVALRCDPISGHVSLFWYQQALGQGPEFLTYFQNEAQLDKSGLPSDRFFAERPEGSVSTLKIQRTQQEDSAVYLCASSYLPGGQTGELFFGEGSRLTVL.

The rearrangement joins TRBV5-4 to TRBJ2-1, with TRBD2 matching 11 bases. This CDR3 comprises 16 residues. The V gene's germline CDR1 is SGHNT and CDR2 YYREEE (reference sequence). The ends lost 2 bases at V and 4 bases at J; junction bases unmatched: 5. For the CDR3, the DNA is TGTGCCAGCAGCTTCGAACTAGCGGGGGTTTACAATGAGCAGTTCTTC. It codes for CASSFELAGVYNEQFF. Drawing the rest from reference TRBV5-4 and TRBJ2-1, the complete variable domain is ETGVTQSPTHLIKTRGQQVTLRCSSQSGHNTVSWYQQALGQGPQFIFQYYREEENGRGNFPPRFSGLQFPNYSSELNVNALELDDSALYLCASSFELAGVYNEQFFGPGTRLTVL.

Note on this clone: Other nucleotide sequences from this sample produce the same CDR3. The chain combines TRBV5-1 with TRBJ2-3, with 8 bases fitting TRBD2. This CDR3 has 14 amino acids. The germline V gene encodes CDR1 SGHRS and CDR2 YFSETQ. With 4 bases clipped from V and 1 base from J, the junction kept 2 bases outside the gene matches. The CDR3 loop reads CASSPGGGTDTQYF. The CDR3 DNA is TGCGCCAGCAGCCCGGGGGGGGGCACAGATACGCAGTATTTT.

The chain employs TRBV4-2 and TRBJ1-2; 8 nucleotides align to TRBD1. The CDR3 extends over 16 amino acids. V lost 4 bases and J lost 1; bases outside the gene matches: 8. CDR1 LGHNA and CDR2 YNFKEQ come from the germline V gene. The CDR3 here is CASSLGGQGGNYGYTF. DNA for the CDR3: TGTGCCAGCAGCCTCGGTGGACAGGGTGGTAACTATGGCTACACCTTC.